Following are 15 T cell receptor beta chains from one sample sequenced in a study of patients and donors after allogeneic stem cell transplantation (dated by TCRdb to 2018 to 2021). Library method: RT-PCR. The sample was run on a NextSeq 550. TCRdb reanalyzed the raw reads on its own, using fastp at Q25 for trimming and MiXCR for clone calling, and kept in-frame beta chains. Under each unique CDR3 protein, matching rows form one entry showing the most common genes and DNA. A total of tens of thousands of distinct CDR3 sequences appear in this sample, roughly 30% of them only once. The ten largest clones add up to 60% to 80% of the sample. Sequencing used blood, either unsorted or a sorted T cell fraction (not recorded which). The origin of the receptors is a human donor who was either an allogeneic HSCT recipient or a stem cell or donor lymphocyte infusion donor (not recorded which). It is not recorded whose cells these are; they may come from a transplant donor.

This clonotype was seen only a few times. V is TRBV7-9 and J is TRBJ1-6, with a tentative D call TRBD1 (6 bases). This CDR3 has 14 amino acids. Looked up from germline, CDR1 is SEHNR and CDR2 is FQNEAQ (reference sequence). Trimming shortened V by 5 bases and J by 10 bases, and 15 bases separated the two germline ends. Here the CDR3 reads CASSPRIGGSPLHF. The CDR3 region has the DNA TGTGCCAGCAGCCCTCGTATTGGGGGCTCACCCCTCCACTTT.

This chain uses TRBV5-1 with TRBJ1-5; the D gene is possibly TRBD1 (6 bases). This CDR3 has 15 amino acids. V was cut by 4 bases and J by 0 bases, with 11 bases left in between. Germline V gives CDR1 SGHRS, CDR2 YFSETQ. Written as DNA, the CDR3 is TGCGCCAGCAGCCCCGGGACACTTAGCAATCAGCCCCAGCATTTT. Translating it yields CASSPGTLSNQPQHF.

In this sample, this clonotype turned up a few times. This chain links TRBV18 with TRBJ1-2; D uncertain. This CDR3 is built from 12 residues. CDR1 KGHSH and CDR2 LQKENI come from the germline V gene. V was cut by 2 bases and J by 2 bases, with 3 bases left in between. CDR3 in amino acids: CASSPENYGYTF. The CDR3 region has the DNA TGTGCCAGCTCACCAGAAAACTATGGCTACACCTTC.

At least ten counts were recorded for this clonotype. V is TRBV20-1 and J is TRBJ1-3; D remains ambiguous. This CDR3 has 14 amino acids. CDR1 DFQATT and CDR2 SNEGSKA come from the germline V gene (reference sequence). Trimming cost V 3 bases and J 3 bases, with 12 bases left between them. CDR3 in DNA: TGCAGTGCTAGGCTCCCGGGGTTTGGAAACACCATATATTTT. Amino acid sequence: CSARLPGFGNTIYF.

The J gene is TRBJ1-2, the V gene TRBV12-3 or TRBV12-4, with D possibly TRBD1 on 6 matching bases. With 5 bases removed from V and 8 bases from J, the gap between germline ends came to 15 bases. CDR3 length equals 13 residues. In DNA form, the CDR3 reads TGTGCCAGCAGTGGAAGCAGGGGTTGGGGCTACACCTTC. It codes for CASSGSRGWGYTF.

The V call is TRBV6-5, the J call TRBJ2-1; no reliable D call. The V gene lost 5 bases and the J gene lost 8 bases, with 19 bases spanning the gap. CDR3 length: 15 amino acids. Germline CDR1 is MNHEY and CDR2 is SVGAGI. For the CDR3, the DNA is TGTGCCAGCAGTCAGGACGTAAGGGCTTGGGATGAGCAGTTCTTC. Encoded protein: CASSQDVRAWDEQFF.

CDR3 amino acids: CASSVVGRGYNEQFF. CDR3 sequence (DNA): TGTGCCAGCAGCGTAGTAGGCAGGGGGTACAATGAGCAGTTCTTC. The chain links TRBV9 to TRBJ2-1; the match to TRBD1 covers 7 bases. The germline CDR1 and CDR2 sequences are SGDLS and YYNGEE. Trimming cost V 0 bases and J 4 bases; bases outside gene matches: 4. The CDR3 covers 15 residues.

The chain employs TRBV7-9 and TRBJ2-7; D is perhaps TRBD1 (6 bases). The CDR3 has 15 residues. V was clipped by 5 bases and J by 0 bases, with 14 bases between them. CDR1 and CDR2 from the germline V gene are SEHNR and FQNEAQ (reference sequence). The chain's CDR3 is CASSLKDSYSYEQYF. Here the CDR3 DNA reads TGTGCCAGCAGCCTAAAGGACAGCTACTCCTACGAGCAGTACTTC.

DNA for the CDR3: TGCGCCAGCAGCCAAGATCGACTCACGTATGGCTACACCTTC. This codes for CASSQDRLTYGYTF. V usage is TRBV4-3 and J usage is TRBJ1-2; no clear D. In germline, CDR1 is LGHNA, CDR2 YSLEER. This CDR3 is 14 amino acids long. V lost 0 bases to trimming and J lost 5 bases, with 10 bases between them.

The chain is built from TRBV18 and TRBJ2-3; TRBD2 is a possible D gene (6 bases). The CDR3 runs 16 residues. Between the trimmed V and J ends, which lost 1 base and 2 bases, there was a span of 13 bases. Germline loops: CDR1 KGHSH, CDR2 LQKENI. CDR3 region: CASSPLAEGPTDTQYF. The CDR3 DNA sequence: TGTGCCAGCTCACCACTTGCGGAGGGGCCCACAGATACGCAGTATTTT. Looking up the rest from reference TRBV18 and TRBJ2-3 gives the full variable domain: NAGVMQNPRHLVRRRGQEARLRCSPMKGHSHVYWYRQLPEEGLKFMVYLQKENIIDESGMPKERFSAEFPKEGPSILRIQQVVRGDSAAYFCASSPLAEGPTDTQYFGPGTRLTVL.

The rearrangement joins TRBV4-3 to TRBJ1-2; D gene ambiguous. Per germline, CDR1 LGHNA and CDR2 YSLEER. The CDR3 consists of 16 residues. V lost 0 bases to trimming and J lost 0 bases, with 11 bases between them. CDR3 in amino acids: CASSQEKGLANYGYTF. In nucleotides, the CDR3 is TGCGCCAGCAGCCAAGAAAAGGGATTAGCTAACTATGGCTACACCTTC.

This clonotype has just a few counts. The V and J genes are TRBV20-1 and TRBJ1-2, with unresolved D. The germline V and J ends were trimmed by 5 bases and 3 bases, with 10 bases remaining between them. Germline V lookup: CDR1 DFQATT, CDR2 SNEGSKA (reference sequence). The CDR3 spans 12 residues. CDR3 sequence: CSASGMDYGYTF. The DNA for the CDR3 is TGCAGTGCTTCCGGGATGGACTATGGCTACACCTTC.

The rearrangement uses TRBV11-2 and TRBJ2-2; 11 positions match TRBD2. J was trimmed by 14 bases and V by 3 bases; bases with no gene match: 5. The CDR3 extends over 13 amino acids. Germline V gene lookup returns CDR1 SGHAT and CDR2 FQNNGV. The CDR3 loop reads CASSLTSGTNLFF. The CDR3 DNA follows: TGTGCCAGCAGCTTGACTAGCGGGACCAATCTGTTTTTT.

The J gene is TRBJ2-7, the V gene TRBV3-1, with 11 bases that match TRBD2. The CDR3 is 15 amino acids. Germline V gene sequence: CDR1 LGHDT, CDR2 YNNKEL (reference sequence). V shed 6 bases and J 6 bases; nucleotides not matched to a gene: 10. CDR3 nucleotides: TGTGCCAGCAGTCAGCCGGGACTAGCGGCTGTCGAGCAGTACTTC. It specifies CASSQPGLAAVEQYF.

This clonotype has only a few counts. V is TRBV7-8 and J is TRBJ1-3, with unresolved D. This CDR3 spans 16 amino acids. Germline loops: CDR1 SGHVS, CDR2 FQNEAQ. The germline V and J ends were trimmed by 0 bases and 0 bases, with 9 bases remaining between them. The CDR3 is CASSLARAASGNTIYF. The CDR3 DNA sequence: TGTGCCAGCAGCTTAGCGCGGGCAGCCTCTGGAAACACCATATATTTT.